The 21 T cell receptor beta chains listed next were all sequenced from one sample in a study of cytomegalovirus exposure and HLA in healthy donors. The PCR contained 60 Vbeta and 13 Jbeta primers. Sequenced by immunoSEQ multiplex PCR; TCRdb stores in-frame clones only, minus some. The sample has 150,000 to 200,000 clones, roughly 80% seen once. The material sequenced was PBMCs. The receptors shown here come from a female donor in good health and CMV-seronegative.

The CDR3 DNA follows: TGTGCTAGTGGCAATGATTTTGAGGCGGCGGGGACCCAGTACTTC. This sequence encodes CASGNDFEAAGTQYF. The rearrangement joins TRBV12-5 to TRBJ2-5; maybe TRBD2 (5 bases). The CDR3 is made up of 15 amino acids. Trimming removed 6 bases from V and 7 bases from J, with 21 bases in between. From germline, CDR1 is LGHNT and CDR2 FRNRAP. Using reference TRBV12-5 and TRBJ2-5 for the parts outside the CDR3, the full variable domain is DARVTQTPRHKVTEMGQEVTMRCQPILGHNTVFWYRQTMMQGLELLAYFRNRAPLDDSGMPKDRFSAEMPDATLATLKIQPSEPRDSAVYFCASGNDFEAAGTQYFGPGTRLLVL.

CDR3 sequence reads: CASSGPSGEFYTGELFF. DNA of the CDR3: TGTGCCAGCAGTGGGCCGAGTGGGGAGTTCTACACCGGGGAGCTGTTTTTT. The chain couples TRBV6-1 to TRBJ2-2; a possible D gene is TRBD2 (5 bases). CDR1 MNHNS and CDR2 SASEGT come from the germline V gene. The CDR3 is 17 amino acids. V gave up 4 bases and J gave up 3 bases, with 18 bases separating them.

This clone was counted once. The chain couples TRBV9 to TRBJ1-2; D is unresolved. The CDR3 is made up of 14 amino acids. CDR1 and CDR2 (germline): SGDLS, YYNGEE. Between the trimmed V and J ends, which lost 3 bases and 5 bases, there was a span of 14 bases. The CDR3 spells CASSAPSGGYGYTF. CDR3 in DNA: TGTGCCAGCAGCGCCCCCAGCGGCGGGTATGGCTACACCTTC.

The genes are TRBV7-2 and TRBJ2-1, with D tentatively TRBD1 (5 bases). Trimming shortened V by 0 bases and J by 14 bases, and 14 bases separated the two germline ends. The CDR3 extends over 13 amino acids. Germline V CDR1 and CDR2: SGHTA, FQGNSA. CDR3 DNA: TGTGCCAGCAGCTTAGCCGGCCAGGGTAAGAAGTTCTTC. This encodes CASSLAGQGKKFF.

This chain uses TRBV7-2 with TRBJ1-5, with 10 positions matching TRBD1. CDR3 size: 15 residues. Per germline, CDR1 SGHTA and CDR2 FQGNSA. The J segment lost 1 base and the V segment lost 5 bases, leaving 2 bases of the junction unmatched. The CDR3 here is CASSRQGASNQPQHF. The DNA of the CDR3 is TGTGCCAGCAGCAGACAGGGGGCGAGCAATCAGCCCCAGCATTTT.

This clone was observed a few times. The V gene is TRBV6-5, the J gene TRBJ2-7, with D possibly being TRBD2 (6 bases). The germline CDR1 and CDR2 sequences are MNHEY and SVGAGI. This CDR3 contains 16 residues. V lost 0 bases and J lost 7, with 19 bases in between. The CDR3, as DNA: TGTGCCAGCAGTTACTCGACGGGGGAGAGCTCCTTTGAGCAGTACTTC. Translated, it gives CASSYSTGESSFEQYF.

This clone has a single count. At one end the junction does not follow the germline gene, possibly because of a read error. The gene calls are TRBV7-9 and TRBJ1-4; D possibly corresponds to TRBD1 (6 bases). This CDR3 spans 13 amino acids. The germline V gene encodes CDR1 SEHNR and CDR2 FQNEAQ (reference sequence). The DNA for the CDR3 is TGTTCCAGCAACCGACAGGCACAAGAAAAACTGTTTTTT. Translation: CSSNRQAQEKLFF.

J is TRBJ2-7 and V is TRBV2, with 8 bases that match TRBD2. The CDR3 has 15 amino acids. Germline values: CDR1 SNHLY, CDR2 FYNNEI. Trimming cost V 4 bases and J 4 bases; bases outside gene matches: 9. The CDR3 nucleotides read TGTGCCAGCAGTGGTCCGGGACTAGAATTGTACGAGCAGTACTTC. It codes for CASSGPGLELYEQYF.

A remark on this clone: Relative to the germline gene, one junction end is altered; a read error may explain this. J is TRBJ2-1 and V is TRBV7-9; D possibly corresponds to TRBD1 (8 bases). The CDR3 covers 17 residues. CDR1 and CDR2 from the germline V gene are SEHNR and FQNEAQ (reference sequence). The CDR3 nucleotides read TGTTCCAGCAGCTTAGCGGCAGGGGGCGCGGGAGAAGTTGAGCAGTTCTTC. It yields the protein CSSSLAAGGAGEVEQFF.

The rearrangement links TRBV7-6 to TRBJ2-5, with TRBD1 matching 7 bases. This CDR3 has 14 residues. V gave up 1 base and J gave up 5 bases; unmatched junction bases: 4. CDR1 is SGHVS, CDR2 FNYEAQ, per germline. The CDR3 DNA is TGTGCCAGCAGCTTAGAAAGGGGGCTGGAGACCCAGTACTTC. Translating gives CASSLERGLETQYF.

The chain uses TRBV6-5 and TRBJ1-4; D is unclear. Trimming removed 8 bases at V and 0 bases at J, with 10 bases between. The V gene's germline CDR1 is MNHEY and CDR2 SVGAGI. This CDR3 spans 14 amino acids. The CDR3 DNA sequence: TGTGCCAGCGAGGAAGCTGCAACTAATGAAAAACTGTTTTTT. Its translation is CASEEAATNEKLFF.

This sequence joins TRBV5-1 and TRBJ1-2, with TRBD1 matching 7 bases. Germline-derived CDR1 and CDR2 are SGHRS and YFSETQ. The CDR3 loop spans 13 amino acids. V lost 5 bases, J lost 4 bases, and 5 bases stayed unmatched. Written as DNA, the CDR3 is TGCGCCAGCAGTTTACAGGGGCCCTATGGCTACACCTTC. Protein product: CASSLQGPYGYTF.

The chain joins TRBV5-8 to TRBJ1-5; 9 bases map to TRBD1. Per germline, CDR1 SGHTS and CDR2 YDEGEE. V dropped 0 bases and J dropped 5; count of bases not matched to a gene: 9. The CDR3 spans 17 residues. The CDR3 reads CASSLGRTGGWDQPQHF. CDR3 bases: TGTGCCAGCAGCTTGGGGCGAACAGGGGGCTGGGATCAGCCCCAGCATTTT.

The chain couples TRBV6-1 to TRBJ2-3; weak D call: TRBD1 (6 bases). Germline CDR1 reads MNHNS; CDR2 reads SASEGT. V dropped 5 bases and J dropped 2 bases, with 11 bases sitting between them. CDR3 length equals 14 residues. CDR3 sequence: CASSRQAFTDTQYF. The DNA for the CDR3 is TGTGCCAGCAGTCGACAGGCGTTCACAGATACGCAGTATTTT.

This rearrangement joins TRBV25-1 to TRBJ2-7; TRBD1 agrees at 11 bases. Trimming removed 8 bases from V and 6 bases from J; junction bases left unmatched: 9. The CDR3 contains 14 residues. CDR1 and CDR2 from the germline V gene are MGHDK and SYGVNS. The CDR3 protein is CASLGQGATGEQYF. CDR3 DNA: TGTGCCAGCCTTGGACAGGGGGCGACGGGCGAGCAGTACTTC.

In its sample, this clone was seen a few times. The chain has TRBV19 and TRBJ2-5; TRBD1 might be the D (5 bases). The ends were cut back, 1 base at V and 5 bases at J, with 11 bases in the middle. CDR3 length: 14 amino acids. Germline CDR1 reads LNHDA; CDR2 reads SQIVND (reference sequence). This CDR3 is CASSIGGATETQYF. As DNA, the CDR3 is TGTGCCAGTAGTATAGGTGGGGCTACGGAGACCCAGTACTTC. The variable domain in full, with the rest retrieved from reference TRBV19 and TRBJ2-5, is DGGITQSPKYLFRKEGQNVTLSCEQNLNHDAMYWYRQDPGQGLRLIYYSQIVNDFQKGDIAEGYSVSREKKESFPLTVTSAQKNPTAFYLCASSIGGATETQYFGPGTRLLVL.

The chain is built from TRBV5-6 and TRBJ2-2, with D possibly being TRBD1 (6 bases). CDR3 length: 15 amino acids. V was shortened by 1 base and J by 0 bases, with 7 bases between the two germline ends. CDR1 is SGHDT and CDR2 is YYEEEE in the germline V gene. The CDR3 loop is CASSLTGTNTGELFF. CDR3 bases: TGTGCCAGCAGCTTGACAGGGACGAACACCGGGGAGCTGTTTTTT.

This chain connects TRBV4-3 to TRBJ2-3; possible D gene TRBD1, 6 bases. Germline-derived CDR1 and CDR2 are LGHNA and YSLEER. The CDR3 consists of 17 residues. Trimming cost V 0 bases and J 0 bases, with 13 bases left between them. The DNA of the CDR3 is TGCGCCAGCAGCCAAGATGCAGGGGCCACGAGCACAGATACGCAGTATTTT. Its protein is CASSQDAGATSTDTQYF.

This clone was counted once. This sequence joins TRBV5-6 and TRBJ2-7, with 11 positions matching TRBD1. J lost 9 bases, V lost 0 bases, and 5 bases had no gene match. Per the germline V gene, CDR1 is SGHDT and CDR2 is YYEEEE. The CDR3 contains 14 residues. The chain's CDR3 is CASSLGTGGLGQYF. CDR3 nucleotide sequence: TGTGCCAGCAGCTTGGGGACAGGGGGCCTGGGGCAGTACTTC.

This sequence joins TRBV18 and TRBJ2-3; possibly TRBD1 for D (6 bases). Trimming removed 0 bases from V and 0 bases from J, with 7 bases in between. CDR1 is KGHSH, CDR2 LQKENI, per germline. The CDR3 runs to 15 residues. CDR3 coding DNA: TGTGCCAGCTCACCACCACAGGGAAGCACAGATACGCAGTATTTT. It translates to CASSPPQGSTDTQYF.

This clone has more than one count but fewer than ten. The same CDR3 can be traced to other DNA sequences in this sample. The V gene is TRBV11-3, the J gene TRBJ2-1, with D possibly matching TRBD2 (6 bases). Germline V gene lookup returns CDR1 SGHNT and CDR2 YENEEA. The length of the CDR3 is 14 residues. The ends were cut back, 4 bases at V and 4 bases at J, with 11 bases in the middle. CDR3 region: CASSYSGGYNEQFF. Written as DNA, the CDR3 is TGTGCCAGCAGCTACTCCGGGGGATACAATGAGCAGTTCTTC.